What follows are 5 T cell receptor beta chains derived from one specimen sequenced in a study of metastatic and nonmetastatic thyroid tumors. With MiXCR, TCRdb reprocessed the PCR reads. The table lists 100,000 or so clones, 15% of them singletons. No patient had received any treatment before thyroid surgery. The sample consisted of blood. The receptors come from a female donor with papillary thyroid cancer or a benign thyroid nodule (not recorded which). Some clones in this sample may be carry-over from other donors' samples.

This clone was counted ten times or more. The junction shows a germline mismatch at one end, possibly a read error. The V gene is TRBV15, the J gene TRBJ2-7; a possible D gene is TRBD2 (6 bases). The CDR3 runs to 16 residues. Germline loops: CDR1 LNHNV, CDR2 YYDKDF (reference sequence). This CDR3 is CATSRVAGRGGYEQHF. CDR3 nucleotide sequence: TGTGCCACCAGCAGAGTGGCGGGAAGAGGAGGCTACGAGCAGCACTTC.

This clone was seen many times. V usage is TRBV29-1 and J usage is TRBJ2-7; 12 positions agree with TRBD2. The germline V gene encodes CDR1 SQVTM and CDR2 ANQGSEA. The CDR3 spans 15 residues. V shed 4 bases and J 4 bases; nucleotides not matched to a gene: 8. CDR3 loop: CSVVGLAGGRYEQYF. CDR3 bases: TGCAGCGTTGTAGGCCTAGCGGGGGGGCGGTACGAGCAGTACTTC.

This clone came up many times. This chain connects TRBV6-2 or TRBV6-3 to TRBJ2-7; no definite D call. The V and J ends lost 6 bases and 1 base respectively, with 10 bases between them. This CDR3 spans 13 amino acids. CDR1 is MNHEY and CDR2 is SVGEGT in the germline V gene. The CDR3 DNA follows: TGTGCCAGCAGACCCCAGGTGTCCTACGAGCAGTACTTC. Protein: CASRPQVSYEQYF.

A word on this clone: An end of the junction differs from the germline gene, which may be a read error. The CDR3 DNA follows: TGCAGTGCTAGGACAGGGGACTATAATTCACCACTCCACTTT. The encoded protein is CSARTGDYNSPLHF. The chain is built from TRBV20-1 and TRBJ1-6; 8 bases are a match to TRBD1. The CDR3 has 14 amino acids. Germline V gives CDR1 DFQATT, CDR2 SNEGSKA (reference sequence).

This clone was seen repeatedly, ten times or more. This sequence joins TRBV9 and TRBJ2-3, with 7 bases identical to TRBD1. V lost 3 bases, J lost 1 base, and 2 bases stayed unmatched. Germline V gene sequence: CDR1 SGDLS, CDR2 YYNGEE. The CDR3 is made up of 14 amino acids. CDR3 sequence (DNA): TGTGCCAGCAGCGCTGGACAGGGCACAGATACGCAGTATTTT. This codes for CASSAGQGTDTQYF.